This TCR beta chain is drawn from a study of T cells in localized non-small cell lung cancer. V dropped 7 bases and J dropped 5; count of bases not matched to a gene: 7. This CDR3 has 14 residues. Germline-derived CDR1 and CDR2 are GTSNPN and SVGIG (reference sequence). The table came from immunoSEQ multiplex PCR; TCRdb's copy has only in-frame clones and leaves some out. The sample contains approximately 3,200 clones, less than 30% of which appear only once. This receptor was taken from a man aged 35 to 69 with stage I lung adenocarcinoma. The chain couples TRBV30 to TRBJ2-1; TRBD2 matches at 11 bases. The sequencing here drew on lung tumor tissue, taken before any cancer treatment. Written as DNA, the CDR3 is TGTGCCTACAGACCGGGACTAGCGGACAATGAGCAGTTCTTC. Protein product: CAYRPGLADNEQFF.